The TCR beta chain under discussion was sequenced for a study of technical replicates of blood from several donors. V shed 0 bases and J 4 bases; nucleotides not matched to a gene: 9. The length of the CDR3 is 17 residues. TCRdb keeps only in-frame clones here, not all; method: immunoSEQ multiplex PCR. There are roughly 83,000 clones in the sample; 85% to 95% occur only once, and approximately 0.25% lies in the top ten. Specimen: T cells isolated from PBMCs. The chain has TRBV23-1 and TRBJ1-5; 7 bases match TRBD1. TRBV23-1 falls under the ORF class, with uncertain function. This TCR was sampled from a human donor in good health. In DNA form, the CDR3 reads TGCGCCAGCAGTCAATCGGCCCTGACAGGGCTTAATCAGCCCCAGCATTTT. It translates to CASSQSALTGLNQPQHF.